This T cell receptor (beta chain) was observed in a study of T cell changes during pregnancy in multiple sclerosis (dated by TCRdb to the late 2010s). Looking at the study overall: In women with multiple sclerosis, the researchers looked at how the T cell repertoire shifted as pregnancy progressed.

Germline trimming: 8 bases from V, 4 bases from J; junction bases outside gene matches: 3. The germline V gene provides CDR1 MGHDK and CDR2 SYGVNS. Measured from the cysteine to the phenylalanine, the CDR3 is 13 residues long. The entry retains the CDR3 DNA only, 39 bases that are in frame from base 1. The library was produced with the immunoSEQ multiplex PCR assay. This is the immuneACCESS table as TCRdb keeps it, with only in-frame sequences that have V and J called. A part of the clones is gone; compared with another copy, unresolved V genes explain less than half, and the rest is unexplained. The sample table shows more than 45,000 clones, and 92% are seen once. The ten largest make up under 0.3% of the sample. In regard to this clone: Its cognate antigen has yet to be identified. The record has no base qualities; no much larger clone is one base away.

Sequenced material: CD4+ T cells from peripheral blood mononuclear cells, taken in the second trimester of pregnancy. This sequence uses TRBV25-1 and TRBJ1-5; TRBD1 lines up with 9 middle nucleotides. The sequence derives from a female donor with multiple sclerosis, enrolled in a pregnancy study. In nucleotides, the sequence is TGTGCCAGCTCCGGACAGGGGAATCAGCCCCAGCATTTT. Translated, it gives CASSGQGNQPQHF.